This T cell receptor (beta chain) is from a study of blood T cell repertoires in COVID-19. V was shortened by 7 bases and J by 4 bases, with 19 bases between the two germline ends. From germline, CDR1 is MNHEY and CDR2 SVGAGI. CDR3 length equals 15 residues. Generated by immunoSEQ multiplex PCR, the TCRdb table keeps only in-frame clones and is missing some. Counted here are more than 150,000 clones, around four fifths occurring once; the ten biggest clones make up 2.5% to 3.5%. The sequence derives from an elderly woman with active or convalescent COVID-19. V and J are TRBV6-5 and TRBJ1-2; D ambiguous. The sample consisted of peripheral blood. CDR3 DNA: TGTGCCAGCAATCGGAAAACGGGGAGTATCTATGGCTACACCTTC. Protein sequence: CASNRKTGSIYGYTF.